The 2 T cell receptor beta chains listed next were all sequenced from one sample in a study of beta chain features in type 1 diabetes. Reverse transcription of all isolated RNA meant that expressed TCRB transcripts were sequenced. Assay used: immunoSEQ multiplex PCR; TCRdb lists only in-frame clones, some missing. The table lists some 410,000 clones, 11% of them singletons. Sample: naive CD4+ T cells from blood. The receptors here all came from a woman aged 18-29 years in good health.

This clone has a handful of counts. The genes are TRBV14 and TRBJ2-2; perhaps TRBD1 as D (7 bases). Trimming took 5 bases from V and 5 from J, leaving 21 bases between them. Germline V gene data show CDR1 as SGHDN and CDR2 as FVKESK. CDR3 size: 17 residues. The CDR3 DNA is TGTGCCAGCAGCAGGACAGGAGGAGGGCTCGGGACCGGGGAGCTGTTTTTT. This translates into CASSRTGGGLGTGELFF.

The chain combines TRBV28 with TRBJ2-7, with 9 bases identical to TRBD1. The CDR3 extends over 15 amino acids. The V gene's germline CDR1 is MDHEN and CDR2 SYDVKM. Unmatched junction bases numbered 9, after V lost 5 bases and J lost 4 bases. Written as DNA, the CDR3 is TGTGCCAGCAGTATATACGGGACAGGGACGTACGAGCAGTACGTC. Translating gives CASSIYGTGTYEQYV.